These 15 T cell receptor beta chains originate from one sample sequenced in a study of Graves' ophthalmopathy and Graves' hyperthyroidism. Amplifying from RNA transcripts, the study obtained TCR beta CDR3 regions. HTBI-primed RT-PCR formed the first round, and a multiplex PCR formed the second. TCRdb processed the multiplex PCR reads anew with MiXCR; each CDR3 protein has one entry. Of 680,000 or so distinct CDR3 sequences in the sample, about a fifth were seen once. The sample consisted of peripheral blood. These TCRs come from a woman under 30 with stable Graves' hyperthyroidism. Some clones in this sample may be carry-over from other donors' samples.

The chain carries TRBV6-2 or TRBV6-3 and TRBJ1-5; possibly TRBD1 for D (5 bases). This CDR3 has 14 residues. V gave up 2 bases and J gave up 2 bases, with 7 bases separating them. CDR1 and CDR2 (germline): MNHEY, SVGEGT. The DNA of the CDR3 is TGTGCCAGCAGTTACCCAGGGCGCAATCAGCCCCAGCATTTT. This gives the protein CASSYPGRNQPQHF.

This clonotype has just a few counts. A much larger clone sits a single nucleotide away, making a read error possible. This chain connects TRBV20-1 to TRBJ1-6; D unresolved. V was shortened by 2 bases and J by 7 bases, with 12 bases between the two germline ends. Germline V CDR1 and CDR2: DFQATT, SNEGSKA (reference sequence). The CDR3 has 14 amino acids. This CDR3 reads CSARQGLWNSPLHF. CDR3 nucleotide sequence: TGCAGTGCTAGACAAGGGCTATGGAATTCACCCCTCCACTTT.

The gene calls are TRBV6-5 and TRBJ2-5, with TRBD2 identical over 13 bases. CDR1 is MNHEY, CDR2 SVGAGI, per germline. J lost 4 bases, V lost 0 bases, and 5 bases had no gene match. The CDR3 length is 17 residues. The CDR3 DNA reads TGTGCCAGCAGTTACTCCCAACTAGCGGGAGGGGGAGAGACCCAGTACTTC. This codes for CASSYSQLAGGGETQYF.

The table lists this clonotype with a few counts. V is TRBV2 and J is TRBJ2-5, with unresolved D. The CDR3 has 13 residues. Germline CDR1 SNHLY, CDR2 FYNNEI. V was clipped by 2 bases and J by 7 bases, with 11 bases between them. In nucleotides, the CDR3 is TGTGCCAGCAGTGAACGGAGCTCAGGGACCCAGTACTTC. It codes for CASSERSSGTQYF.

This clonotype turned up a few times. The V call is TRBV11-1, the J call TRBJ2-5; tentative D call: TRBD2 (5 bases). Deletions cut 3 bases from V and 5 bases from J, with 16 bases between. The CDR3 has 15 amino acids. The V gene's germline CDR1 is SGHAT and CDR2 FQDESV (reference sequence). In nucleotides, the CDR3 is TGTGCCAGCAGCTTCGATCGAGGGTATTCGGAGACCCAGTACTTC. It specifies CASSFDRGYSETQYF.

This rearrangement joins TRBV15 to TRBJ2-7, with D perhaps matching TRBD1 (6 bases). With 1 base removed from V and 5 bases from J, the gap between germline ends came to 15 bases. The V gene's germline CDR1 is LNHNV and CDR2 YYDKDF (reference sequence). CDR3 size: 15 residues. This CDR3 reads CATSRAGRGINEQYF. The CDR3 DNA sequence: TGTGCCACCAGCAGAGCCGGCAGGGGTATCAACGAGCAGTACTTC.

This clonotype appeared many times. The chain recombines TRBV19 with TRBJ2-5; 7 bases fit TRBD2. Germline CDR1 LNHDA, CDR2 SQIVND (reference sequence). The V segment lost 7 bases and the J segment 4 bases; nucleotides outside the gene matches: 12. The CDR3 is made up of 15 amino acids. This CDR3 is CASTDVAGVGETQYF. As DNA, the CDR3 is TGTGCCAGTACGGACGTGGCGGGAGTAGGAGAGACCCAGTACTTC. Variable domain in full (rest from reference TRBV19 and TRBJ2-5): DGGITQSPKYLFRKEGQNVTLSCEQNLNHDAMYWYRQDPGQGLRLIYYSQIVNDFQKGDIAEGYSVSREKKESFPLTVTSAQKNPTAFYLCASTDVAGVGETQYFGPGTRLLVL.

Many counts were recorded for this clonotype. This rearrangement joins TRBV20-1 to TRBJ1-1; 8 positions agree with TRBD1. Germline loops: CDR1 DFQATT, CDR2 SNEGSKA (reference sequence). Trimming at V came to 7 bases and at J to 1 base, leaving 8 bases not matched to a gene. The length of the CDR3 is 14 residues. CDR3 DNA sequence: TGCAGTGTCTCAGGGGGCCCTACGAACACTGAAGCTTTCTTT. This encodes CSVSGGPTNTEAFF.

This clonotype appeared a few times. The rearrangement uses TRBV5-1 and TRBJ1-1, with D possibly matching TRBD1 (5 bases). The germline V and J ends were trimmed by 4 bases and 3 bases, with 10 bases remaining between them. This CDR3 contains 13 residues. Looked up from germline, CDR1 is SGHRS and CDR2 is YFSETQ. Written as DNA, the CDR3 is TGCGCCAGCAGCCGGGGCATGGACACTGAAGCTTTCTTT. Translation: CASSRGMDTEAFF.

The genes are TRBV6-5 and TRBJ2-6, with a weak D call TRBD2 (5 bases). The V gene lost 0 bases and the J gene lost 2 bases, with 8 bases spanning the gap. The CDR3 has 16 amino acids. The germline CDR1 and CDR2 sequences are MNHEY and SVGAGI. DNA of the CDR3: TGTGCCAGCAGTTACTCGCGGGCCACTGGGGCCAACGTCCTGACTTTC. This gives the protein CASSYSRATGANVLTF.

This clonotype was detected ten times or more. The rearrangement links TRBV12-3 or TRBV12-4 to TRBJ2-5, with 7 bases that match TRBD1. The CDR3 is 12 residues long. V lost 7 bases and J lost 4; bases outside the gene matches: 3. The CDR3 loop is CASNRGRETQYF. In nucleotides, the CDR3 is TGTGCCAGCAATAGGGGGCGAGAGACCCAGTACTTC.

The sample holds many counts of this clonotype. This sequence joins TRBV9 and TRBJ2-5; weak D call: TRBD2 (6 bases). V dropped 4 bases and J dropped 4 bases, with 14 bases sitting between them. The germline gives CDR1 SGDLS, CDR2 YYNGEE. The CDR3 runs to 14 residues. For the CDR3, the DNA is TGTGCCAGCAGCCGGATGGACGGGGGAGAGACCCAGTACTTC. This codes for CASSRMDGGETQYF.

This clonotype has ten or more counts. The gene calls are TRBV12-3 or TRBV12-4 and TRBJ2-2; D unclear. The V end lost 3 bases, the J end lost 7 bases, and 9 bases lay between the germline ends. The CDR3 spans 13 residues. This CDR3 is CASSFGGSGELFF. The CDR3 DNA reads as TGTGCCAGCAGTTTCGGTGGTAGCGGGGAGCTGTTTTTT.

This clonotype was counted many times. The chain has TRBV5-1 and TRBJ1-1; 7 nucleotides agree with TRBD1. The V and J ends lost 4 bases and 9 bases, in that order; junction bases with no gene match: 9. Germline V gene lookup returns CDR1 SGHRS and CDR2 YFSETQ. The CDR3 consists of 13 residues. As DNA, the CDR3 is TGCGCCAGCAGCCCCGGAAGGGGGCTCCAAGCTTTCTTT. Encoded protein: CASSPGRGLQAFF.

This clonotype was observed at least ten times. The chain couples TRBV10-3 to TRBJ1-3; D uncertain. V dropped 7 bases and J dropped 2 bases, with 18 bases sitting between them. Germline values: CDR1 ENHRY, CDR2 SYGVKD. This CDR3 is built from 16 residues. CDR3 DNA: TGTGCCATCACCTTAACTCAGTCTTCGCCTGGAAACACCATATATTTT. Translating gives CAITLTQSSPGNTIYF.